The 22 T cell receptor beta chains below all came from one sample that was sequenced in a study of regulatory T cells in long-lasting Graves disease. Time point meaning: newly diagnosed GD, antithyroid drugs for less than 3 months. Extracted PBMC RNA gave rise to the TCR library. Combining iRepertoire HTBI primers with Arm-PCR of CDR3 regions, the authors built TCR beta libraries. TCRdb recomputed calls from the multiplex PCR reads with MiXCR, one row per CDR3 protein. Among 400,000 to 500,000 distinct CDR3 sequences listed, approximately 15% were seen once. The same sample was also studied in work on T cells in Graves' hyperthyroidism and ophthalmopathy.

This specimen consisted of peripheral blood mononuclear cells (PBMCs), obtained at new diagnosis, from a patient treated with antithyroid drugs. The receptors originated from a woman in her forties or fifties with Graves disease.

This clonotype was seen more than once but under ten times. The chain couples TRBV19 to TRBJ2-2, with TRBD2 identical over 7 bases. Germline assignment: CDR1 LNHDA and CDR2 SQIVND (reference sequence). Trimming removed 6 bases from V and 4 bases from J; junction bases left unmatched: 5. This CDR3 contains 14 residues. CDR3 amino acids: CASRRAGSTGELFF. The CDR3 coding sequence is TGTGCCAGTAGGAGAGCGGGATCCACCGGGGAGCTGTTTTTT.

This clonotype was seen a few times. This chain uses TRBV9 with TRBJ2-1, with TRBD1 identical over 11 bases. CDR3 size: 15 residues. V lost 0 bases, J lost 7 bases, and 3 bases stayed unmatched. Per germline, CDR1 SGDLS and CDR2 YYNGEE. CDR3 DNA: TGTGCCAGCAGCGTAGCTGGGACAGGGGGGAATGAGCAGTTCTTC. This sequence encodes CASSVAGTGGNEQFF.

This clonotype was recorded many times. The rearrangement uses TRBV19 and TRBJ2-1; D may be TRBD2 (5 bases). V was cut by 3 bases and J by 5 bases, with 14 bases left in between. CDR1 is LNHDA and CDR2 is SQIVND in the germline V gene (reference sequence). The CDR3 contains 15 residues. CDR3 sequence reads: CASSIRGYVDNEQFF. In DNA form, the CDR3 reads TGTGCCAGTAGTATTAGAGGGTATGTGGACAATGAGCAGTTCTTC.

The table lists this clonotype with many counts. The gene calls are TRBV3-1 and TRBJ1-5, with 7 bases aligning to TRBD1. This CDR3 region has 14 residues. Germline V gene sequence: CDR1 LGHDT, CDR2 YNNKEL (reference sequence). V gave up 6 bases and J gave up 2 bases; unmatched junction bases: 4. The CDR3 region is CASSQGGGNQPQHF. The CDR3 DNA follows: TGTGCCAGCAGTCAGGGGGGGGGCAATCAGCCCCAGCATTTT. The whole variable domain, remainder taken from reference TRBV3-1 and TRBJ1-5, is DTAVSQTPKYLVTQMGNDKSIKCEQNLGHDTMYWYKQDSKKFLKIMFSYNNKELIINETVPNRFSPKSPDKAHLNLHINSLELGDSAVYFCASSQGGGNQPQHFGDGTRLSIL.

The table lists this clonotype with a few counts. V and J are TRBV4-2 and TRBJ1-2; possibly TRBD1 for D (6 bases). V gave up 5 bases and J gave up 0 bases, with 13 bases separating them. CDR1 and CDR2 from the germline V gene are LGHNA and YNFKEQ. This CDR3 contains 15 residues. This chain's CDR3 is CASSYPGQSNYGYTF. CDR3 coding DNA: TGTGCCAGCAGCTACCCGGGACAATCTAACTATGGCTACACCTTC.

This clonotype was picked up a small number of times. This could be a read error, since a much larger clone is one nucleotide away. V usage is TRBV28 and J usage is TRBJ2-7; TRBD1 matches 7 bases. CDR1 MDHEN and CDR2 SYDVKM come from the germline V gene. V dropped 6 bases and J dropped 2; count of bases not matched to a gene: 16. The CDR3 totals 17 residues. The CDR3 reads CASSPLARQGEAYEQYF. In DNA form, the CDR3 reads TGTGCCAGCAGCCCTCTTGCCAGACAGGGAGAAGCCTACGAGCAGTACTTC.

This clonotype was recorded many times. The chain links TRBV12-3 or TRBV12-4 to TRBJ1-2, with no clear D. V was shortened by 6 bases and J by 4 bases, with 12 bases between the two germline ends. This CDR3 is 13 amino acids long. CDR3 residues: CASSKTAGYGYTF. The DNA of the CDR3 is TGTGCCAGCAGCAAGACGGCTGGCTATGGCTACACCTTC.

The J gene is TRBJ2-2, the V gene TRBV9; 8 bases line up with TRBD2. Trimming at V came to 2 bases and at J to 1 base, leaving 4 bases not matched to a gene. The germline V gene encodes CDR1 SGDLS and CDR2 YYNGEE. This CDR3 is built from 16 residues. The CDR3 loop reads CASSVVSGRNTGELFF. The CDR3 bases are TGTGCCAGCAGCGTGGTAAGCGGGAGGAACACCGGGGAGCTGTTTTTT.

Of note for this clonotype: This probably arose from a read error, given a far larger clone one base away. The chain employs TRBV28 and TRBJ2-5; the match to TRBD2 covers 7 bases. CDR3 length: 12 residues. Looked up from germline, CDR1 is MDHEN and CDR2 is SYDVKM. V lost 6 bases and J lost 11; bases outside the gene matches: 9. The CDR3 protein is CASRSTSDEQYF. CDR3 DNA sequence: TGTGCCAGCAGATCTACTAGCGATGAGCAGTACTTC.

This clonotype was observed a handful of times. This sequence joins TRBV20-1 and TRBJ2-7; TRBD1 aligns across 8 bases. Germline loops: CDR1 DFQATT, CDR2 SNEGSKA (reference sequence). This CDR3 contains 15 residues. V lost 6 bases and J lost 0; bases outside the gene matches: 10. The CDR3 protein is CSAPAPGTGSYEQYF. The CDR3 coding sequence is TGCAGTGCACCGGCCCCCGGGACAGGCTCCTACGAGCAGTACTTC.

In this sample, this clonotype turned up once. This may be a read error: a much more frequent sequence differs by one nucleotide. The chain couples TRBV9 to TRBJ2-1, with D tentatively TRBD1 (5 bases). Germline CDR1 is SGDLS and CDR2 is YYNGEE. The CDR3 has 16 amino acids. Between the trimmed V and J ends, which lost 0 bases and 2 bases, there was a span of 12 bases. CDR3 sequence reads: CASSVGGRVTYNEQFF. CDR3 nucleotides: TGTGCCAGCAGCGTAGGGGGCAGGGTTACCTACAATGAGCAGTTCTTC.

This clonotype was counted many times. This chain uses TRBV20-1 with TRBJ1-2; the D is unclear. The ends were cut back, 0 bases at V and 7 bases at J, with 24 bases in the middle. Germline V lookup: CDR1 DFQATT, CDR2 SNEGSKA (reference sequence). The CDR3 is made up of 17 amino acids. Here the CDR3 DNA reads TGCAGTGCTAGAGATTTTCGGGAGACGGCCTCGATTGCTGGCTACACCTTC. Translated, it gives CSARDFRETASIAGYTF.

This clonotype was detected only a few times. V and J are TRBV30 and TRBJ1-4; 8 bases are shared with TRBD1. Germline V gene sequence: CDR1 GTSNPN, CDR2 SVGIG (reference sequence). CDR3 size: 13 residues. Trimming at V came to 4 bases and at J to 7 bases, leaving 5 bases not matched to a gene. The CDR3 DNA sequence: TGTGCCTGGAATAGACAGGGGAGTGAAAAACTGTTTTTT. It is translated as CAWNRQGSEKLFF.

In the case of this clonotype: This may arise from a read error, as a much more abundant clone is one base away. CDR3 amino acids: CASSLKSGGREQFF. CDR3 in DNA: TGTGCCAGCAGCTTAAAGAGCGGGGGTCGAGAGCAGTTCTTC. The J gene is TRBJ2-1, the V gene TRBV7-3, with 8 positions matching TRBD2. CDR3 length equals 14 residues. The junction had 6 bases not matched to a gene; V was cut back by 1 base and J by 10 bases. The V gene's germline CDR1 is SGHTA and CDR2 FQGTGA.

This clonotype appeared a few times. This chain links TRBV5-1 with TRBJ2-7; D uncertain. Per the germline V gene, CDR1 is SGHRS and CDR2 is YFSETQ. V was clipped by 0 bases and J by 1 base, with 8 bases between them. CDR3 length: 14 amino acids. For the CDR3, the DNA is TGCGCCAGCAGCTTGGCTGGGATTTCCTACGAGCAGTACTTC. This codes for CASSLAGISYEQYF. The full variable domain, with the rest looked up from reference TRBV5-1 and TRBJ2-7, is KAGVTQTPRYLIKTRGQQVTLSCSPISGHRSVSWYQQTPGQGLQFLFEYFSETQRNKGNFPGRFSGRQFSNSRSEMNVSTLELGDSALYLCASSLAGISYEQYFGPGTRLTVT.

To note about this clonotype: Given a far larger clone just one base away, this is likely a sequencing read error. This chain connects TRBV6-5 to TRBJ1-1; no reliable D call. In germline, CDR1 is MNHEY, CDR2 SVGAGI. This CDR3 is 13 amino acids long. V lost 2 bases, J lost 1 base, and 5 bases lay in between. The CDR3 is CASSYKGNTEAFF. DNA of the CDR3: TGTGCCAGCAGTTACAAGGGGAACACTGAAGCTTTCTTT.

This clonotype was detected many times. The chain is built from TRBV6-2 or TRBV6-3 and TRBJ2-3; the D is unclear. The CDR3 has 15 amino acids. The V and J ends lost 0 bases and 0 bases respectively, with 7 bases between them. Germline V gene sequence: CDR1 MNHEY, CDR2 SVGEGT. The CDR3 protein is CASSYSGQSTDTQYF. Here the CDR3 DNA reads TGTGCCAGCAGTTACTCGGGTCAGAGCACAGATACGCAGTATTTT.

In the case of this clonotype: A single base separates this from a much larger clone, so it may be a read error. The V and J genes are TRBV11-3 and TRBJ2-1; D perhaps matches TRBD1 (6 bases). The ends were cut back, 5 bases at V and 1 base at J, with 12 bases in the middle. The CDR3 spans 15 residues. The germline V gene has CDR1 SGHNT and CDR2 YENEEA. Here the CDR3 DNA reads TGTGCCAGCAGCACTACCACAGGGTCCTACAATGAGCAGTTCTTC. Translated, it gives CASSTTTGSYNEQFF.

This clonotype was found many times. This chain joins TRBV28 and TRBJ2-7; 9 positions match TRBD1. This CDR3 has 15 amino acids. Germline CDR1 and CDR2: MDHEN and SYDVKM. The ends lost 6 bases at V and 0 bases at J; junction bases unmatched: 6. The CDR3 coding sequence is TGTGCCAGCAGCTTCCGGGACAGGGCCTCCTACGAGCAGTACTTC. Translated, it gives CASSFRDRASYEQYF.

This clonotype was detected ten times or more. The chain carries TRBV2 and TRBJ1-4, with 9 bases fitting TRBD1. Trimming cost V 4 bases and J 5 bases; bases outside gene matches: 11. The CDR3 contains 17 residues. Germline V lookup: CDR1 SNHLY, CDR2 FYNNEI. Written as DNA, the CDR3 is TGTGCCAGCAGTGGCCCGGGACAGGGCACCTGGAATGAAAAACTGTTTTTT. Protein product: CASSGPGQGTWNEKLFF. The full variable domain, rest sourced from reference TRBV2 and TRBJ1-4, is EPEVTQTPSHQVTQMGQEVILRCVPISNHLYFYWYRQILGQKVEFLVSFYNNEISEKSEIFDDQFSVERPDGSNFTLKIRSTKLEDSAMYFCASSGPGQGTWNEKLFFGSGTQLSVL.

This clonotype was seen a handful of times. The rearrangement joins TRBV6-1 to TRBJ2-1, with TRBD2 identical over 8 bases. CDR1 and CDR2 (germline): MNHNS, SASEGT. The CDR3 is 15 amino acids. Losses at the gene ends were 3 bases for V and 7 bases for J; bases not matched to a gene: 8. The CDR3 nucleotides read TGTGCCAGCAGTGAGGCCGGGAGGGCCGTGAATGAGCAGTTCTTC. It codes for CASSEAGRAVNEQFF.

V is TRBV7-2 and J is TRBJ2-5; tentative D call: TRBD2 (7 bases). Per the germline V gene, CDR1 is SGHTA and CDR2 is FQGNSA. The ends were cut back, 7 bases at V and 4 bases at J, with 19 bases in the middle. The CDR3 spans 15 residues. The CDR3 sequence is CASNSRGARIETQYF. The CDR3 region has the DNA TGTGCCAGCAACAGTCGGGGGGCGCGAATAGAGACCCAGTACTTC.